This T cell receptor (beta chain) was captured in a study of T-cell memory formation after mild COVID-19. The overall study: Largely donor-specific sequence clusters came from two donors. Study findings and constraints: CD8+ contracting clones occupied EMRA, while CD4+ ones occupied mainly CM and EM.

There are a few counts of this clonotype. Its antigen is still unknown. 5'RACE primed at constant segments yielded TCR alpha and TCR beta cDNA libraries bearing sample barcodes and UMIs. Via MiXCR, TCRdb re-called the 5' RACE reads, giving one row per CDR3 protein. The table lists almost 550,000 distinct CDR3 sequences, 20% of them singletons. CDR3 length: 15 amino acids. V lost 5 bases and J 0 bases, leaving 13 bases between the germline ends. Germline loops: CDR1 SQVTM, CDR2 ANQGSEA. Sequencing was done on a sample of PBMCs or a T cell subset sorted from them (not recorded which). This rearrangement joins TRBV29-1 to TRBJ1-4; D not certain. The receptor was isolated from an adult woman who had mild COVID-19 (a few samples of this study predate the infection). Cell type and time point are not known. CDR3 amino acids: CSVIDFDSTNEKLFF. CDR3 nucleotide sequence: TGCAGCGTTATAGATTTTGACTCAACTAATGAAAAACTGTTTTTT.